A selection of T cell receptor beta chains follows, all from one sample in a study of control samples from healthy donors and cancer patients. Here immunoSEQ multiplex PCR was the method, and the copy in TCRdb shows in-frame clones only, minus some. The sample comprises about 65,000 clones, less than 95% of which are singletons, and 1.2% rests with the top ten. The sequencing input was PBMCs. Source of these receptors: a woman aged 45 to 65 with colorectal cancer. Each CDR3 is given with its conserved first and last residue.

v_call cdr3_length cdr3_aa
TRBV6-2/TRBV6-3 18 CASSYQTKNTGRSYGYTF
TRBV10-2 18 CASSESLPPSGRHNEQFF
TRBV4-2 14 CASSGPYSGNTIYF
TRBV9 14 CASGGAGGTQPQHF
TRBV7-3 15 CASSLVGQTNTEAFF
TRBV27 16 CASSRYTGGSDYGYTF
TRBV10-1 13 CASSATGFSPLHF
TRBV5-1 15 CASSLWTGEYNEQFF
TRBV7-8 14 CASSPRTGDQPQHF
TRBV30 13 CAWMGSGSHEQYF
TRBV6-5 13 CASSIGLLYEQYF
TRBV7-8 15 CASSLGQGEYEKLFF
TRBV2 15 CASSEALHRGEGYTF
TRBV9 11 CASNYRAEAFF
TRBV28 15 CASRRASGWGQPQHF
TRBV30 12 CAWILAGTEAFF
TRBV29-1 16 CSVAGRTNRGGDTQYF
TRBV7-2 16 CASSAWGTGGYEKLFF
TRBV29-1 13 CSVGGRRSNEQFF
TRBV7-6 13 CASSDWNTGELFF
TRBV21-1 15 CASSKVGLELTEAFF
TRBV2 13 CASRPGFQETQYF
TRBV19 15 CASSPRTSGGFGQYF
TRBV29-1 12 CSTATGGTEAFF
TRBV19 16 CASSKRTAGNWQPQHF
TRBV5-1 15 CASSWTSGVQETQYF
TRBV27 14 CASSFAGFNNEQFF
TRBV6-4 13 CASSEDLRQPQHF
TRBV7-9 15 CASTKGGGGNQPQHF
TRBV5-1 17 CASSLGVGSGAGSPLHF
TRBV3-1/TRBV3-2 13 CASSQGVRSPLHF
TRBV28 15 CASSRQGASGNTIYF
TRBV7-8 16 CASSLARRPNTGELFF
TRBV9 17 CASSVGAAASPWETQYF
TRBV6-5 13 CASRWTGVYEQYF
TRBV10-3 18 CAISDPLAGARGGETQYF
TRBV7-6 18 CASSLRVLTGGHGEKLFF
TRBV5-1 15 CASSLDGLAGDEQYF
TRBV27 13 CASSGGWQETQYF
TRBV5-1 15 CASSLSLSSYNEQFF
TRBV10-3 15 CAISESSISNTEAFF
TRBV6-5 16 CASSFGVYSGIYGYTF
TRBV9 14 CASSVDGGGNTIYF
TRBV29-1 15 CSVVPPRGVYNEQFF
TRBV19 16 CASSIVGAGGYDEQFF
TRBV11-2 14 CASSPVQGSYEQYF
TRBV6-5 15 CASTGTGSYNSPLHF
TRBV12-3/TRBV12-4 13 CASSPSGSYGYTF
TRBV11-3 15 CASSPRSGGGETQYF
TRBV2 15 CASREGQIKTGELFF
TRBV7-3 18 CASSLCFFSGISLYEQYF
TRBV15 12 CATSRAAETQYF
TRBV6-5 13 CAWSSTSTDTQYF
TRBV2 13 CASSLQNTGELFF